A selection of T cell receptor beta chains follows, all from one sample in a study of beta chain features in type 1 diabetes. Profiling relied on immunoSEQ multiplex PCR, and the TCRdb table lists in-frame clones only, not all of them. This sample yields approximately 250,000 clones, of which approximately 24% are seen a single time; around 0.013% belongs to the top ten. Sequences were obtained from naive CD4+ T cells from blood. Every receptor here comes from a young woman with type 1 diabetes. CDR3s include the opening cysteine and the closing phenylalanine or tryptophan. Fields, in order: J gene, V gene, D gene, clone size, CDR3 protein, CDR3 DNA. A D gene is named only where the DNA matches it firmly. Where a row states a size, it is once, few, many or the class of an expanded clone; other rows omit it.

J gene: TRBJ2-5; V gene: TRBV6-1; D gene: TRBD2; clone size: few; CDR3 protein: CASRGTSGSTTQYF; CDR3 DNA: TGTGCCAGCAGGGGGACTAGCGGGAGTACGACCCAGTACTTC
J gene: TRBJ1-1; V gene: TRBV9; D gene: TRBD1; clone size: NA; CDR3 protein: CASSVSLGTAKTEAFF; CDR3 DNA: TGTGCCAGCAGCGTATCCCTCGGGACAGCGAAAACTGAAGCTTTCTTT
J gene: TRBJ2-1; V gene: TRBV7-9; D gene: TRBD2; clone size: NA; CDR3 protein: CASSPGVAGVGYNEQFF; CDR3 DNA: TGTGCCAGCAGCCCCGGGGTAGCGGGAGTGGGATACAATGAGCAGTTCTTC
J gene: TRBJ1-2; V gene: TRBV27; D gene: NA; clone size: NA; CDR3 protein: CARIDRNYGYTF; CDR3 DNA: TGTGCCAGGATCGACAGGAACTATGGCTACACCTTC
J gene: TRBJ2-7; V gene: TRBV2; D gene: TRBD1; clone size: NA; CDR3 protein: CASRRDRGLEQYF; CDR3 DNA: TGTGCCAGCAGACGGGACAGGGGGCTTGAGCAGTACTTC
J gene: TRBJ2-7; V gene: TRBV7-3; D gene: TRBD2; clone size: NA; CDR3 protein: CASSLAREGEQYF; CDR3 DNA: TGTGCCAGCAGCTTGGCCAGGGAGGGGGAGCAGTACTTC
J gene: TRBJ2-1; V gene: TRBV30; D gene: TRBD2; clone size: few; CDR3 protein: CAWSVLAEYNEQFF; CDR3 DNA: TGTGCCTGGAGTGTGCTAGCGGAATACAATGAGCAGTTCTTC
J gene: TRBJ2-3; V gene: TRBV5-1; D gene: TRBD1; clone size: few; CDR3 protein: CASSAPRGQQDTQYF; CDR3 DNA: TGCGCCAGCAGCGCTCCCAGGGGGCAACAAGATACGCAGTATTTT
J gene: TRBJ2-1; V gene: TRBV29-1; D gene: TRBD2; clone size: NA; CDR3 protein: CSVEKLTSGSNEQFF; CDR3 DNA: TGCAGCGTTGAAAAGTTAACTAGCGGGAGTAATGAGCAGTTCTTC
J gene: TRBJ2-7; V gene: TRBV6-1; D gene: NA; clone size: NA; CDR3 protein: CASSERGGPLYEQYF; CDR3 DNA: TGTGCCAGCAGTGAAAGGGGGGGACCCCTCTACGAGCAGTACTTC
J gene: TRBJ2-4; V gene: TRBV30; D gene: NA; clone size: NA; CDR3 protein: CAWARRGGKNIQYF; CDR3 DNA: TGTGCCTGGGCCCGCAGGGGTGGCAAAAACATTCAGTACTTC
J gene: TRBJ2-1; V gene: TRBV19; D gene: NA; clone size: NA; CDR3 protein: CASSIWTTRDEQFF; CDR3 DNA: TGTGCCAGTAGTATCTGGACTACTCGGGATGAGCAGTTCTTC
J gene: TRBJ2-1; V gene: TRBV30; D gene: TRBD2; clone size: NA; CDR3 protein: CAWSVVWSGSFYNEQFF; CDR3 DNA: TGTGCCTGGAGTGTCGTGTGGAGCGGGAGCTTCTACAATGAGCAGTTCTTC
J gene: TRBJ1-1; V gene: TRBV29-1; D gene: NA; clone size: few; CDR3 protein: CSVWSRAANTEAFF; CDR3 DNA: TGCAGCGTTTGGAGCAGGGCGGCGAACACTGAAGCTTTCTTT
J gene: TRBJ2-5; V gene: TRBV2; D gene: NA; clone size: NA; CDR3 protein: CASRDQETQYF; CDR3 DNA: TGTGCCAGCCGCGATCAAGAGACCCAGTACTTC
J gene: TRBJ2-7; V gene: TRBV20-1; D gene: NA; clone size: NA; CDR3 protein: CSANYEQYF; CDR3 DNA: TGCAGTGCTAACTACGAGCAGTACTTC
J gene: TRBJ1-1; V gene: TRBV7-3; D gene: TRBD1; clone size: NA; CDR3 protein: CASSRSGQANTEAFF; CDR3 DNA: TGTGCCAGCAGCCGATCTGGACAGGCGAACACTGAAGCTTTCTTT
J gene: TRBJ1-1; V gene: TRBV19; D gene: NA; clone size: NA; CDR3 protein: CASSTEGEGTEAFF; CDR3 DNA: TGTGCCAGTAGTACCGAGGGGGAGGGCACTGAAGCTTTCTTT
J gene: TRBJ2-3; V gene: TRBV9; D gene: NA; clone size: few; CDR3 protein: CASSDSADTQYF; CDR3 DNA: TGTGCCAGCAGCGATAGCGCAGATACGCAGTATTTT
J gene: TRBJ1-5; V gene: TRBV27; D gene: NA; clone size: NA; CDR3 protein: CASSFRQGYSGPQHF; CDR3 DNA: TGTGCCAGCAGTTTTCGGCAGGGGTATTCAGGACCCCAGCATTTT
J gene: TRBJ2-7; V gene: TRBV23-1; D gene: NA; clone size: few; CDR3 protein: CASSQSKRAYEQYF; CDR3 DNA: TGCGCCAGCAGTCAATCGAAGCGAGCCTACGAGCAGTACTTC
J gene: TRBJ2-1; V gene: TRBV10-3; D gene: TRBD1; clone size: NA; CDR3 protein: CATRDRDSYNEQFF; CDR3 DNA: TGTGCCACCCGGGACAGGGACTCCTACAATGAGCAGTTCTTC
J gene: TRBJ1-2; V gene: TRBV6-5; D gene: NA; clone size: NA; CDR3 protein: CASSYLGAYGYTF; CDR3 DNA: TGTGCCAGCAGTTACTTAGGGGCCTATGGCTACACCTTC
J gene: TRBJ2-7; V gene: TRBV28; D gene: NA; clone size: NA; CDR3 protein: CASSPGNPYEQYF; CDR3 DNA: TGTGCCAGCAGTCCCGGGAACCCCTACGAGCAGTACTTC
J gene: TRBJ1-5; V gene: TRBV5-1; D gene: TRBD1; clone size: NA; CDR3 protein: CASSRDRVGVAQPQHF; CDR3 DNA: TGCGCCAGCAGCCGGGACAGGGTTGGAGTAGCGCAGCCCCAGCATTTT
J gene: TRBJ2-7; V gene: TRBV7-2; D gene: NA; clone size: NA; CDR3 protein: CASSLGFLLNYEQYF; CDR3 DNA: TGTGCCAGCAGCTTAGGTTTCCTATTGAACTACGAGCAGTACTTC
J gene: TRBJ2-5; V gene: TRBV27; D gene: NA; clone size: NA; CDR3 protein: CASSFGREGTQYF; CDR3 DNA: TGTGCCAGCAGTTTTGGCCGTGAGGGGACCCAGTACTTC
J gene: TRBJ1-1; V gene: TRBV18; D gene: TRBD1; clone size: few; CDR3 protein: CASSRQGATLATEAFF; CDR3 DNA: TGTGCCAGCTCACGACAGGGGGCTACTCTCGCCACTGAAGCTTTCTTT
J gene: TRBJ2-3; V gene: TRBV29-1; D gene: NA; clone size: NA; CDR3 protein: CSVGAGVDTQYF; CDR3 DNA: TGCAGCGTTGGGGCAGGGGTAGATACGCAGTATTTT
J gene: TRBJ1-2; V gene: TRBV30; D gene: TRBD1; clone size: few; CDR3 protein: CAWSTDRSYGYTF; CDR3 DNA: TGTGCCTGGAGCACGGACAGGAGTTATGGCTACACCTTC
J gene: TRBJ1-2; V gene: TRBV30; D gene: NA; clone size: few; CDR3 protein: CAWSVMSGAGYTF; CDR3 DNA: TGTGCCTGGAGTGTGATGAGTGGGGCTGGCTACACCTTC
J gene: TRBJ2-1; V gene: TRBV30; D gene: TRBD2; clone size: NA; CDR3 protein: CAWSVNEREQLFF; CDR3 DNA: TGTGCCTGGAGTGTGAATGAGCGGGAGCAACTGTTCTTC